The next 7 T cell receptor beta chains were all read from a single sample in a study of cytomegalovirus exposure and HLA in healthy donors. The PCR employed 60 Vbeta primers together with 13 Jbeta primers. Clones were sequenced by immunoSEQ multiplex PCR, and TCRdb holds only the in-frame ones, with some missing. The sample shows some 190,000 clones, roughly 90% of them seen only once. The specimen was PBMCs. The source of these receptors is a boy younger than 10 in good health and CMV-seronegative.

CDR3 loop: CAWSGGRGAGSPLHF. The CDR3 bases are TGTGCCTGGAGTGGGGGTCGTGGGGCCGGTTCACCCCTCCACTTT. The chain uses TRBV30 and TRBJ1-6; TRBD1 might be the D (5 bases). The germline V and J ends were trimmed by 1 base and 9 bases, with 16 bases remaining between them. Germline CDR1 and CDR2: GTSNPN and SVGIG (reference sequence). The CDR3 loop spans 15 amino acids. Filled out from reference TRBV30 and TRBJ1-6, the complete variable domain reads SQTIHQWPATLVQPVGSPLSLECTVEGTSNPNLYWYRQAAGRGLQLLFYSVGIGQISSEVPQNLSASRPQDRQFILSSKKLLLSDSGFYLCAWSGGRGAGSPLHFGNGTRLTVT.

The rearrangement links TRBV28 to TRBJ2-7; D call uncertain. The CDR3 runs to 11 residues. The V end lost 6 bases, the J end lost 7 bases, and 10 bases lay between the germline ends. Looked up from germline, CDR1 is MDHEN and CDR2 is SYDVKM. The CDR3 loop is CASSLPGEQYF. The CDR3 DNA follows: TGTGCCAGCAGCCTTCCCGGGGAGCAGTACTTC. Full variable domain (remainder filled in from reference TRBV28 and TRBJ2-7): DVKVTQSSRYLVKRTGEKVFLECVQDMDHENMFWYRQDPGLGLRLIYFSYDVKMKEKGDIPEGYSVSREKKERFSLILESASTNQTSMYLCASSLPGEQYFGPGTRLTVT.

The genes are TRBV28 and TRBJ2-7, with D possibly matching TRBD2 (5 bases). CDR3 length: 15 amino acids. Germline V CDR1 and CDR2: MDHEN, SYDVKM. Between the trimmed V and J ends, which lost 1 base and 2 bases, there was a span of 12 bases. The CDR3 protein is CASSLFGPTTYEQYF. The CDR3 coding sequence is TGTGCCAGCAGTTTATTCGGGCCGACTACCTACGAGCAGTACTTC.

CDR3 DNA: TGTGCCACCAGCAGAGGGCCGAGGTCACAGGGAATGGGCAATGAGCAGTTCTTC. It specifies CATSRGPRSQGMGNEQFF. V usage is TRBV15 and J usage is TRBJ2-1, with a possible D match to TRBD1 (6 bases). Trimming left V 1 base short and J 6 bases short, with 22 bases between. CDR1 LNHNV and CDR2 YYDKDF come from the germline V gene (reference sequence). The CDR3 sequence is 18 residues long.

The CDR3 sequence: CASSLSGNTIYF. In DNA, the CDR3 is TGTGCCAGCAGTCTCTCTGGAAACACCATATATTTT. The chain carries TRBV28 and TRBJ1-3; D is undetermined. CDR1 is MDHEN and CDR2 is SYDVKM in the germline V gene. V was clipped by 5 bases and J by 0 bases, with 2 bases between them. This CDR3 has 12 residues.

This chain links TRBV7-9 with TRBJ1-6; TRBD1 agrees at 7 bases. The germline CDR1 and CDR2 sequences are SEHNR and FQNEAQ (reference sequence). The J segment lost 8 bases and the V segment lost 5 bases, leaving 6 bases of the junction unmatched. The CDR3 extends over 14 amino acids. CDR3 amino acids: CASSPLQGYSPLHF. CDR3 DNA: TGTGCCAGCAGCCCGTTACAGGGGTATTCACCCCTCCACTTT.

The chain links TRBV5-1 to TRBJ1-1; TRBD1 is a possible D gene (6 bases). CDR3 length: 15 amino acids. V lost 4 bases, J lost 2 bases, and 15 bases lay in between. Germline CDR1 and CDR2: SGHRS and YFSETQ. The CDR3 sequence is CASSRDGGYNTEAFF. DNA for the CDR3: TGCGCCAGCAGCCGCGATGGGGGCTACAACACTGAAGCTTTCTTT.